The 31 T cell receptor beta chains in this list originate from one sample, sequenced in a study of shared clonotypes between healthy human individuals. Profiled with immunoSEQ multiplex PCR; TCRdb holds only in-frame clones, not every one. The repertoire includes 450,000 to 500,000 clones, around 78% of them detected once, and 13% sits in the top ten. Sequenced input: PBMCs. Receptors were obtained from a woman in her forties in good health. Some clones in this sample may be carry-over from other donors' samples.

CDR3 DNA sequence: TGCAGCGTGGCTCGGGACCGAACTTCCTACGAGCAGTACTTC. It specifies CSVARDRTSYEQYF. V is TRBV29-1 and J is TRBJ2-7; D assignment may be TRBD1 or TRBD2 (5 bases each). The CDR3 sequence is 14 residues long. CDR1 SQVTM and CDR2 ANQGSEA come from the germline V gene. Trimming shortened V by 6 bases and J by 1 base, and 16 bases separated the two germline ends.

The chain employs TRBV6-6 and TRBJ2-1; weak D call: TRBD2 (7 bases). The V gene lost 6 bases and the J gene lost 10 bases, with 16 bases spanning the gap. The CDR3 length is 13 residues. Germline CDR1 is MNHNY and CDR2 is SVGAGI (reference sequence). The CDR3 here is CASSGLGTPEQFF. CDR3 coding DNA: TGTGCCAGCAGCGGACTAGGGACACCAGAGCAGTTCTTC.

The sample holds one count of this clone. The rearrangement uses TRBV14 and TRBJ1-2; D gene ambiguous. The CDR3 consists of 11 residues. V gave up 2 bases and J gave up 9 bases, with 7 bases separating them. In germline, CDR1 is SGHDN, CDR2 FVKESK. CDR3 sequence reads: CASSQSGSYTF. For the CDR3, the DNA is TGTGCCAGCAGCCAAAGCGGGAGCTACACCTTC.

The chain combines TRBV11-2 with TRBJ2-3; 13 bases are a match to TRBD2. Germline V lookup: CDR1 SGHAT, CDR2 FQNNGV. The CDR3 has 17 amino acids. The V and J ends lost 5 bases and 4 bases, in that order; junction bases with no gene match: 9. The CDR3 DNA sequence: TGTGCCAGCAGCAGATGGACTAGCGGGAGAGGGTCAGATACGCAGTATTTT. It is translated as CASSRWTSGRGSDTQYF.

Here the CDR3 DNA reads TGTGCCAGCAGTCAAGAGGTAGCGGGAAAAGAGACCCAGTACTTC. It encodes CASSQEVAGKETQYF. The chain joins TRBV2 to TRBJ2-5, with 8 bases lining up with TRBD2. Trimming took 5 bases from V and 3 from J; bases not matched to a gene: 8. Germline V gene data show CDR1 as SNHLY and CDR2 as FYNNEI. This CDR3 region has 15 residues.

This clone was observed a few times. The V gene is TRBV7-8, the J gene TRBJ2-1, with 7 bases aligning to TRBD2. CDR1 is SGHVS and CDR2 is FQNEAQ in the germline V gene. V trimming: 5 bases; J trimming: 4 bases; junction bases outside the gene matches: 11. The CDR3 is 16 amino acids. CDR3 protein: CASSPFGRESYNEQFF. The CDR3 DNA reads as TGTGCCAGCAGCCCATTCGGGCGGGAGAGTTACAATGAGCAGTTCTTC. The full variable domain, in which reference TRBV7-8 and TRBJ2-1 provide the parts outside the CDR3, is GAGVSQSPRYKVAKRGQDVALRCDPISGHVSLFWYQQALGQGPEFLTYFQNEAQLDKSGLPSDRFFAERPEGSVSTLKIQRTQQEDSAVYLCASSPFGRESYNEQFFGPGTRLTVL.

V gene TRBV28 combines with J gene TRBJ2-3; the match to TRBD2 covers 12 bases. Germline V gene lookup returns CDR1 MDHEN and CDR2 SYDVKM. Losses at the gene ends were 10 bases for V and 3 bases for J; bases not matched to a gene: 2. The CDR3 totals 13 residues. The CDR3 loop reads CATGTSGTDTQYF. CDR3 DNA sequence: TGTGCCACCGGGACTAGCGGGACAGATACGCAGTATTTT.

Concerning this clone: The sample has other DNA sequences that encode this CDR3 too. The rearrangement uses TRBV18 and TRBJ2-7, with TRBD2 as a possible D gene (5 bases). The V and J ends lost 2 bases and 4 bases respectively, with 15 bases between them. The CDR3 extends over 15 amino acids. CDR1 and CDR2 (germline): KGHSH, LQKENI. CDR3 coding DNA: TGTGCCAGCTCACCAGGTGGGGTTGGAGGATACGAGCAGTACTTC. Translation: CASSPGGVGGYEQYF.

The CDR3 coding sequence is TGCGCCAGCAGCTTGGATACAGGGGGTTCGAACACTGAAGCTTTCTTT. Protein sequence: CASSLDTGGSNTEAFF. The chain couples TRBV5-1 to TRBJ1-1; 8 positions agree with TRBD1. The V segment lost 0 bases and the J segment 1 base; nucleotides outside the gene matches: 5. CDR3 length: 16 residues. CDR1 and CDR2 (germline): SGHRS, YFSETQ.

The CDR3 loop reads CAWSRGRSSYNEQFF. Written as DNA, the CDR3 is TGTGCCTGGAGTCGGGGAAGGAGCTCCTACAATGAGCAGTTCTTC. The chain links TRBV30 to TRBJ2-1, with a tentative D call TRBD2 (5 bases). The V and J ends lost 2 bases and 0 bases respectively, with 11 bases between them. The CDR3 contains 15 residues. Germline V lookup: CDR1 GTSNPN, CDR2 SVGIG (reference sequence).

V is TRBV9 and J is TRBJ2-2; tentative D call: TRBD2 (5 bases). The V and J ends lost 0 bases and 0 bases respectively, with 6 bases between them. This CDR3 is built from 15 residues. The germline V gene has CDR1 SGDLS and CDR2 YYNGEE. CDR3 nucleotides: TGTGCCAGCAGCGTAGCGGGATCGAACACCGGGGAGCTGTTTTTT. Translated, it gives CASSVAGSNTGELFF.

The chain uses TRBV28 and TRBJ2-5, with D possibly matching TRBD1 (5 bases). The germline V and J ends were trimmed by 3 bases and 2 bases, with 10 bases remaining between them. The V gene's germline CDR1 is MDHEN and CDR2 SYDVKM. The CDR3 runs to 14 residues. The CDR3 coding sequence is TGTGCCAGCAGTTTCCAGGGTCGTCAAGAGACCCAGTACTTC. Protein product: CASSFQGRQETQYF.

This chain uses TRBV29-1 with TRBJ1-1, with 9 nucleotides matching TRBD1. With V trimmed by 7 bases and J by 3 bases, 9 bases remained unmatched. The CDR3 consists of 14 residues. The germline gives CDR1 SQVTM, CDR2 ANQGSEA. The CDR3 DNA sequence: TGCAGCGGTGGACAGGGGATTGGGCACACTGAAGCTTTCTTT. This gives the protein CSGGQGIGHTEAFF.

This clone was observed once. This chain uses TRBV7-2 with TRBJ1-2; the match to TRBD1 covers 10 bases. V lost 5 bases and J lost 8; bases outside the gene matches: 11. Germline CDR1 reads SGHTA; CDR2 reads FQGNSA. The CDR3 contains 15 residues. This CDR3 reads CASSEWDRGLMGYTF. DNA of the CDR3: TGTGCCAGCAGCGAATGGGACAGGGGCTTGATGGGCTACACCTTC.

This sequence joins TRBV5-1 and TRBJ1-5; 7 nucleotides agree with TRBD1. The V gene's germline CDR1 is SGHRS and CDR2 YFSETQ. J gave up 0 bases and V 0 bases, and 18 bases lay outside the gene matches. The CDR3 has 21 amino acids. Here the CDR3 reads CASSLGPRWTGHSNSNQPQHF. DNA of the CDR3: TGCGCCAGCAGCTTGGGCCCCCGCTGGACAGGTCATTCGAATAGCAATCAGCCCCAGCATTTT.

The rearrangement joins TRBV18 to TRBJ1-2; D call uncertain. The CDR3 contains 15 residues. The germline V gene encodes CDR1 KGHSH and CDR2 LQKENI. The ends were cut back, 2 bases at V and 0 bases at J, with 10 bases in the middle. As DNA, the CDR3 is TGTGCCAGCTCACCAAGTGAGGATTCTAACTATGGCTACACCTTC. Encoded protein: CASSPSEDSNYGYTF.

Of note for this clone: At one end, the junction sequence differs from germline, possibly due to a read error. Other DNA sequences in this sample translate to the same CDR3. The chain couples TRBV29-1 to TRBJ1-3, with D possibly being TRBD1 (5 bases). In germline, CDR1 is SQVTM, CDR2 ANQGSEA. There are 14 residues in the CDR3. CDR3: CSVEGSGSGNTIYF. For the CDR3, the DNA is TGCAGCGTCGAAGGGTCAGGGTCTGGAAACACCATATATTTT.

On this clone: A much larger clone lies one base from this, so it may be a read error. V and J are TRBV2 and TRBJ2-3; 14 bases align to TRBD2. The CDR3 contains 15 residues. Looked up from germline, CDR1 is SNHLY and CDR2 is FYNNEI. V gave up 6 bases and J gave up 1 base; unmatched junction bases: 0. The CDR3 bases are TGTGCCAGCAGGGGACTAGCGGGAGGCACAGATACGCAGTATTTT. Amino acid sequence: CASRGLAGGTDTQYF.

The chain combines TRBV9 with TRBJ2-5; 8 bases agree with TRBD2. There are 14 residues in the CDR3. Per germline, CDR1 SGDLS and CDR2 YYNGEE. Losses at the gene ends were 0 bases for V and 5 bases for J; bases not matched to a gene: 3. This CDR3 reads CASSVGAGGETQYF. Written as DNA, the CDR3 is TGTGCCAGCAGCGTAGGGGCGGGAGGTGAGACCCAGTACTTC. Together with reference TRBV9 and TRBJ2-5, the CDR3 gives the full variable domain: DSGVTQTPKHLITATGQRVTLRCSPRSGDLSVYWYQQSLDQGLQFLIQYYNGEERAKGNILERFSAQQFPDLHSELNLSSLELGDSALYFCASSVGAGGETQYFGPGTRLLVL.

V usage is TRBV28 and J usage is TRBJ2-7; possible D gene TRBD2, 6 bases. Germline values: CDR1 MDHEN, CDR2 SYDVKM. The CDR3 runs to 14 residues. With 3 bases removed from V and 5 bases from J, the gap between germline ends came to 14 bases. CDR3 bases: TGTGCCAGCAGTTTTTTGGCTAGCGTGGACGAGCAGTACTTC. Encoded protein: CASSFLASVDEQYF.

This clone was seen only once. The chain joins TRBV28 to TRBJ1-1, with D perhaps matching TRBD1 (5 bases). V was shortened by 1 base and J by 4 bases, with 13 bases between the two germline ends. Looked up from germline, CDR1 is MDHEN and CDR2 is SYDVKM. The CDR3 length is 15 residues. The CDR3 reads CASSLLGRVATEAFF. The CDR3 DNA is TGTGCCAGCAGTTTATTAGGCAGGGTGGCCACTGAAGCTTTCTTT.

This sequence joins TRBV18 and TRBJ2-3; the D gene could be TRBD1 or TRBD2 (5 bases each). Germline V gives CDR1 KGHSH, CDR2 LQKENI. V lost 8 bases and J 0 bases, leaving 18 bases between the germline ends. This CDR3 has 16 amino acids. CDR3 amino acids: CASLSGTGLSTDTQYF. The CDR3 coding sequence is TGTGCCAGCCTCTCCGGGACCGGCCTTAGCACAGATACGCAGTATTTT.

The chain links TRBV5-4 to TRBJ2-5, with D tentatively TRBD2 (6 bases). Germline assignment: CDR1 SGHNT and CDR2 YYREEE (reference sequence). V was shortened by 0 bases and J by 1 base, with 13 bases between the two germline ends. This CDR3 spans 16 amino acids. The DNA for the CDR3 is TGTGCCAGCAGCTTGGGGGGGAACGGGGGCCAAGAGACCCAGTACTTC. It translates to CASSLGGNGGQETQYF. The whole variable domain, filled in from reference TRBV5-4 and TRBJ2-5, reads ETGVTQSPTHLIKTRGQQVTLRCSSQSGHNTVSWYQQALGQGPQFIFQYYREEENGRGNFPPRFSGLQFPNYSSELNVNALELDDSALYLCASSLGGNGGQETQYFGPGTRLLVL.

J is TRBJ2-1 and V is TRBV5-1, with 11 bases identical to TRBD2. Losses at the gene ends were 3 bases for V and 9 bases for J; bases not matched to a gene: 5. Per germline, CDR1 SGHRS and CDR2 YFSETQ. CDR3 length: 14 amino acids. The CDR3 spells CASSSTSGRIEQFF. CDR3 bases: TGCGCCAGCAGCTCAACTAGCGGGAGAATTGAGCAGTTCTTC.

This chain links TRBV7-6 with TRBJ1-1, with 7 nucleotides matching TRBD1. The CDR3 covers 14 residues. Germline values: CDR1 SGHVS, CDR2 FNYEAQ. J lost 1 base, V lost 5 bases, and 4 bases had no gene match. The CDR3 nucleotides are TGTGCCAGCAGCCGGGGACAGACGAACACTGAAGCTTTCTTT. Translating gives CASSRGQTNTEAFF.

The chain has TRBV28 and TRBJ1-5; possible D gene TRBD1, 5 bases. Germline V gives CDR1 MDHEN, CDR2 SYDVKM. Deletions cut 2 bases from V and 4 bases from J, with 12 bases between. The CDR3 length is 15 residues. The CDR3 nucleotides are TGTGCCAGCAGTTTAGGCGCAGGGTTGAATCAGCCCCAGCATTTT. This sequence encodes CASSLGAGLNQPQHF. Together with reference TRBV28 and TRBJ1-5, the CDR3 gives the full variable domain: DVKVTQSSRYLVKRTGEKVFLECVQDMDHENMFWYRQDPGLGLRLIYFSYDVKMKEKGDIPEGYSVSREKKERFSLILESASTNQTSMYLCASSLGAGLNQPQHFGDGTRLSIL.

The chain employs TRBV4-2 and TRBJ2-7, with D possibly being TRBD1 (6 bases). CDR3 length: 13 amino acids. V gave up 3 bases and J gave up 5 bases, with 11 bases separating them. The germline CDR1 and CDR2 sequences are LGHNA and YNFKEQ. DNA for the CDR3: TGTGCCAGCAGCCAGAGAGAGGGGGACGAGCAGTACTTC. As protein: CASSQREGDEQYF.

The rearrangement joins TRBV15 to TRBJ2-1, with unresolved D. Trimming removed 5 bases from V and 5 bases from J, with 13 bases in between. Germline V gene lookup returns CDR1 LNHNV and CDR2 YYDKDF (reference sequence). The CDR3 spans 14 residues. The chain's CDR3 is CATSHSATNNEQFF. In DNA, the CDR3 is TGTGCCACCAGCCACAGCGCCACAAACAATGAGCAGTTCTTC. The full variable domain, its missing parts supplied by reference TRBV15 and TRBJ2-1, is DAMVIQNPRYQVTQFGKPVTLSCSQTLNHNVMYWYQQKSSQAPKLLFHYYDKDFNNEADTPDNFQSRRPNTSFCFLDIRSPGLGDTAMYLCATSHSATNNEQFFGPGTRLTVL.

The CDR3 DNA is TGTGCCAGCCAGACCTGGGAGGGCGAGACCCAGTACTTC. Amino acids: CASQTWEGETQYF. This chain connects TRBV5-4 to TRBJ2-5; 7 positions agree with TRBD2. The CDR3 consists of 13 residues. The junction had 8 bases not matched to a gene; V was cut back by 7 bases and J by 5 bases. Germline V gene data show CDR1 as SGHNT and CDR2 as YYREEE (reference sequence).

This chain joins TRBV7-2 and TRBJ2-7, with 10 bases that match TRBD2. This CDR3 region has 16 residues. Germline V gene sequence: CDR1 SGHTA, CDR2 FQGNSA. V lost 5 bases, J lost 2 bases, and 9 bases stayed unmatched. The CDR3 DNA follows: TGTGCCAGCAGCGCCCGATTAGCGGGGGGAGCCTACGAGCAGTACTTC. Translation gives CASSARLAGGAYEQYF.

The chain employs TRBV5-1 and TRBJ1-2; 8 bases match TRBD1. This CDR3 contains 15 residues. CDR1 SGHRS and CDR2 YFSETQ come from the germline V gene. V lost 4 bases to trimming and J lost 6 bases; unmatched junction nucleotides: 11. CDR3 loop: CASSPWDRPRDGYTF. In DNA, the CDR3 is TGCGCCAGCAGCCCCTGGGACAGGCCTCGTGATGGCTACACCTTC.